The sequence of this TCR beta chain was determined in a study of blood T cell repertoires in COVID-19. On the study more broadly: The United States, Italy and Spain provided the acute and convalescent COVID-19 samples. Sources were T cells, B-cell-depleted T cells, or PBMCs; the material itself was cDNA or gDNA.

This clone occurred many times. In the study's own analysis: Estimated nucleated cell counts came from reference gene primer amplification. Measured with immunoSEQ multiplex PCR; TCRdb has only the in-frame clones, and not every one. For V, J and clone size, that table is used; D and trimming come from the DNA. The sample includes 150,000 to 200,000 clones, over 70% of them seen just once. The V gene's germline CDR1 is SGHAT and CDR2 FQNNGV. V lost 5 bases to trimming and J lost 3 bases; unmatched junction nucleotides: 7. The CDR3 covers 15 residues. This rearrangement joins TRBV11-2 to TRBJ2-7, with TRBD1 matching 10 bases. The sequenced sample consisted of peripheral blood. This clonotype was sampled from a man in his 70s with acute or convalescent COVID-19. This chain's CDR3 is CASSAPGTGDYEQYF. The CDR3 bases are TGTGCCAGCAGCGCTCCCGGGACAGGGGACTACGAGCAGTACTTC.